This T cell receptor (beta chain) came from a study of identical twins. CDR3 length equals 15 residues. Germline assignment: CDR1 MNHEY and CDR2 SVGAGI. The germline V and J ends were trimmed by 4 bases and 2 bases, with 12 bases remaining between them. This clonotype was picked up a small number of times. MiXCR was run by TCRdb on the 5' RACE reads, yielding one entry per CDR3 protein. The sample includes 510,000 or so distinct CDR3 sequences, about 16% of them seen just once. These data also featured in a second study, about yellow fever vaccine responses in identical twins.

The sequenced sample was CD4+ T cells sorted from blood. The chain employs TRBV6-5 and TRBJ1-5; a possible D gene is TRBD1 (6 bases). This receptor was taken from a young woman in good health. The CDR3 protein is CASSSGEVGNQPQHF. The CDR3 DNA reads as TGTGCCAGCAGTTCAGGGGAGGTCGGCAATCAGCCCCAGCATTTT.